These T cell receptor beta chains were read from a single sample in a study of T cell responses to AZD1222 COVID-19 vaccine. Using immunoSEQ multiplex PCR, the repertoire was profiled, and TCRdb retains in-frame clones only, with some absent. Altogether 170,000 or so clones are present, around 88% being singletons, with the ten largest covering 11%. The sequenced sample was peripheral blood, obtained 28 days after the second AZD1222 dose. The receptors here all came from an adult who received the AZD1222 COVID-19 vaccine. Each CDR3 is given with its conserved first and last residue.

TRBV3-1/TRBV3-2,TRBJ2-7,CASSRDRSPAYEQYF
TRBV6-2/TRBV6-3,TRBJ2-5,CASSYSSVGGETQYF
TRBV5-1,TRBJ1-4,CASTLQGATNEKLFF
TRBV7-8,TRBJ1-5,CASSLGHGSGPQHF
TRBV6-2/TRBV6-3,TRBJ1-5,CASSYEEDHGNQPQHF
TRBV7-2,TRBJ1-3,CASSFDILSGNTIYF
TRBV25-1,TRBJ2-3,CASRGRLLTDTQYF
TRBV24-1,TRBJ2-2,CATSAPGDGELFF
TRBV19,TRBJ1-2,CASSILEEANYGYTF
TRBV19,TRBJ1-2,CASSSYRMGGYTF
TRBV11-2,TRBJ1-1,CASSPPGGGVWYTEAFF
TRBV6-5,TRBJ2-2,CASSFGAANTGELFF
TRBV19,TRBJ1-4,CASTVHRSTNEKLFF
TRBV5-1,TRBJ2-2,CASSLDGQGNTGELFF
TRBV5-4,TRBJ2-7,CASSWGASPYEQYF
TRBV4-1,TRBJ2-7,CASSQGGGQVGYEQYF
TRBV7-2,TRBJ2-4,CASSSDSAKNIQYF
TRBV7-9,TRBJ2-1,CASSFRGAVAYNEQFF
TRBV6-5,TRBJ1-1,CASNDDTEAFF
TRBV7-3,TRBJ2-7,CASSLYGQSREQYF
TRBV7-5,TRBJ1-5,CARSSYNRRHSNQPQHF
TRBV6-2/TRBV6-3,TRBJ1-5,CASSDYQRRGNQPQHF
TRBV28,TRBJ1-2,CASSSRFGYTF
TRBV5-4,TRBJ2-5,CASSLNLAGQETQYF